This is a list of T cell receptor beta chains from one sample in a study of blood T cell repertoires in COVID-19. TCRdb's copy holds only in-frame clones and misses some; the assay was immunoSEQ multiplex PCR. Of tens of thousands of clones in the sample, approximately 81% were seen once. Sequencing used peripheral blood. These receptors came from a woman in her seventies in a cohort sampled during active COVID-19. CDR3s include the opening cysteine and the closing phenylalanine or tryptophan. Each record gives: V gene, clone size, D gene, J gene, CDR3 protein, CDR3 DNA. D genes are given only for firm matches. Clone size is not always given. Where it is, it says once, few, many or a class for expanded clones.

V: TRBV5-4
size: .
D: .
J: TRBJ2-2
CDR3: CASSRADYGDGELFF
DNA: TGTGCCAGCAGCCGGGCCGACTATGGTGACGGGGAGCTGTTTTTT

V: TRBV16
size: .
D: .
J: TRBJ1-5
CDR3: CASSQSTSQPQHF
DNA: TGTGCCAGCAGCCAATCTACTAGTCAGCCCCAGCATTTT

V: TRBV6-6
size: .
D: .
J: TRBJ2-1
CDR3: CASSYARGNEQFF
DNA: TGTGCCAGCAGTTACGCCCGGGGGAATGAGCAGTTCTTC

V: TRBV11-2
size: .
D: TRBD1
J: TRBJ1-1
CDR3: CASSFETGAHAFF
DNA: TGTGCCAGCAGCTTCGAGACAGGGGCGCATGCTTTCTTT

V: TRBV28
size: .
D: TRBD1
J: TRBJ1-5
CDR3: CASSFGTGGENQPQHF
DNA: TGTGCCAGCAGTTTCGGGACAGGGGGAGAGAATCAGCCCCAGCATTTT

V: TRBV28
size: few
D: .
J: TRBJ1-5
CDR3: CASSLVSSNQPQHF
DNA: TGTGCCAGCAGTTTAGTATCTAGCAATCAGCCCCAGCATTTT

V: TRBV28
size: .
D: .
J: TRBJ2-7
CDR3: CASSFLPVQAGPTADEQYF
DNA: TGTGCCAGCAGTTTTCTCCCAGTTCAAGCGGGCCCCACGGCGGACGAGCAGTACTTC

V: TRBV19
size: .
D: .
J: TRBJ2-2
CDR3: CASSIWGDTGELFF
DNA: TGTGCCAGTAGTATCTGGGGAGACACCGGGGAGCTGTTTTTT

V: TRBV4-1
size: .
D: .
J: TRBJ2-5
CDR3: CASSQAGASRETQYF
DNA: TGCGCCAGCAGCCAAGCGGGAGCGTCCCGGGAGACCCAGTACTTC

V: TRBV5-1
size: .
D: TRBD1
J: TRBJ2-7
CDR3: CASSLDGQGAYEQYF
DNA: TGCGCCAGCAGCTTGGACGGCCAGGGGGCGTACGAGCAGTACTTC

V: TRBV6-1
size: .
D: TRBD1
J: TRBJ2-3
CDR3: CASSERTGVATQYF
DNA: TGTGCCAGCAGTGAAAGGACAGGAGTAGCTACGCAGTATTTT

V: TRBV10-3
size: .
D: .
J: TRBJ1-5
CDR3: CAIRDSKDHSNQPQHF
DNA: TGTGCCATCAGGGACAGCAAGGATCATAGCAATCAGCCCCAGCATTTT

V: TRBV4-3
size: .
D: TRBD2
J: TRBJ2-3
CDR3: CASSQGGSGSRTDTQYF
DNA: TGCGCCAGCAGCCAAGGAGGTAGCGGGAGTAGGACAGATACGCAGTATTTT

V: TRBV4-1
size: .
D: TRBD2
J: TRBJ2-1
CDR3: CASSQASGRGNEQFF
DNA: TGCGCCAGCAGCCAAGCTAGCGGGAGGGGGAATGAGCAGTTCTTC

V: TRBV15
size: .
D: TRBD1
J: TRBJ2-7
CDR3: CATSRDPFGTGVF
DNA: TGTGCCACCAGCAGAGATCCTTTCGGGACAGGCGTATTC

V: TRBV19
size: .
D: TRBD2
J: TRBJ2-1
CDR3: CASSPRLAGYSNEQFF
DNA: TGTGCCAGTAGTCCTCGGCTAGCGGGATACAGTAATGAGCAGTTCTTC

V: TRBV5-6
size: .
D: TRBD1
J: TRBJ1-2
CDR3: CASSRIPGQGAYTF
DNA: TGTGCCAGCAGCAGGATACCGGGACAGGGGGCCTACACCTTC

V: TRBV24-1
size: .
D: .
J: TRBJ2-5
CDR3: CATEFQETQYF
DNA: TGTGCCACCGAGTTCCAAGAGACCCAGTACTTC

V: TRBV15
size: .
D: TRBD1
J: TRBJ2-1
CDR3: CATSRDRDIGQVLPGFSYNEQFF
DNA: TGTGCCACCAGCAGAGATAGGGATATAGGACAGGTGCTCCCCGGTTTCTCCTACAATGAGCAGTTCTTC

V: TRBV28
size: .
D: TRBD2
J: TRBJ2-2
CDR3: CASSLAGVGTGELFF
DNA: TGTGCCAGCAGTTTAGCGGGGGTCGGGACCGGGGAGCTGTTTTTT

V: TRBV7-2
size: .
D: TRBD1
J: TRBJ1-4
CDR3: CASSLGWGQANEKLFF
DNA: TGTGCCAGCAGCTTAGGCTGGGGACAGGCTAATGAAAAACTGTTTTTT

V: TRBV4-1
size: .
D: .
J: TRBJ1-5
CDR3: CASSQEYVTGYSNQPQHF
DNA: TGCGCCAGCAGCCAAGAGTACGTAACAGGCTATAGCAATCAGCCCCAGCATTTT

V: TRBV10-3
size: .
D: .
J: TRBJ2-2
CDR3: CAISESPSANTGELFF
DNA: TGTGCCATCAGTGAGTCCCCTAGCGCGAACACCGGGGAGCTGTTTTTT

V: TRBV29-1
size: .
D: .
J: TRBJ2-1
CDR3: CSVAGSVEQFF
DNA: TGCAGCGTGGCAGGGTCTGTGGAGCAGTTCTTC

V: TRBV29-1
size: .
D: TRBD1
J: TRBJ2-5
CDR3: CSVRTGSTSETQYF
DNA: TGCAGCGTTCGGACAGGTTCTACGAGCGAGACCCAGTACTTC

V: TRBV3-1/TRBV3-2
size: few
D: TRBD2
J: TRBJ2-2
CDR3: CASSQVNSGISGELFF
DNA: TGTGCCAGCAGCCAAGTAAATAGCGGGATATCCGGGGAGCTGTTTTTT

V: TRBV6-1
size: .
D: .
J: TRBJ1-2
CDR3: CASSENSHLLFTF
DNA: TGTGCCAGCAGTGAAAATTCGCACCTACTATTCACCTTC

V: TRBV27
size: .
D: .
J: TRBJ1-2
CDR3: CASSFEGVGGYTF
DNA: TGTGCCAGCAGTTTTGAGGGGGTTGGTGGCTACACCTTC

V: TRBV28
size: .
D: .
J: TRBJ2-3
CDR3: CASSPASRPDTQYF
DNA: TGTGCCAGCAGCCCAGCGTCCCGCCCAGATACGCAGTATTTT

V: TRBV10-3
size: once
D: .
J: TRBJ1-1
CDR3: CAITPSNRESTEAFF
DNA: TGTGCCATCACCCCCAGCAACAGGGAAAGCACTGAAGCTTTCTTT

V: TRBV11-1
size: .
D: .
J: TRBJ2-5
CDR3: CASTPRGLEETQYF
DNA: TGTGCCAGCACCCCCCGTGGACTCGAGGAGACCCAGTACTTC

V: TRBV9
size: once
D: TRBD1
J: TRBJ2-3
CDR3: CASSFRTGTGTDTQYF
DNA: TGTGCCAGCAGCTTCCGGACAGGGACGGGTACAGATACGCAGTATTTT

V: TRBV28
size: .
D: TRBD1
J: TRBJ2-5
CDR3: CASSPPTGIGETQYF
DNA: TGTGCCAGCAGCCCCCCGACAGGGATCGGGGAGACCCAGTACTTC

V: TRBV28
size: .
D: .
J: TRBJ1-3
CDR3: CASSLSGGYRGNTIYF
DNA: TGTGCCAGCAGTTTGTCGGGGGGCTATCGAGGAAACACCATATATTTT

V: TRBV28
size: .
D: TRBD1
J: TRBJ1-2
CDR3: CASSLLGRGQYGYTF
DNA: TGTGCCAGCAGTTTACTGGGCAGGGGGCAGTACGGCTACACCTTC

V: TRBV18
size: .
D: TRBD1
J: TRBJ1-5
CDR3: CASSPSGGSNQPQHF
DNA: TGTGCCAGCTCACCGTCAGGGGGAAGCAATCAGCCCCAGCATTTT

V: TRBV2
size: once
D: .
J: TRBJ1-2
CDR3: CASTQGVGAGGYTF
DNA: TGTGCCAGCACCCAAGGCGTGGGGGCTGGAGGCTACACCTTC

V: TRBV5-5
size: .
D: .
J: TRBJ2-1
CDR3: CASSAGNHADEQFF
DNA: TGTGCCAGCAGCGCCGGGAACCACGCGGATGAGCAGTTCTTC

V: TRBV10-2
size: .
D: .
J: TRBJ2-1
CDR3: CASRDGRGYNEQFF
DNA: TGCGCCAGCAGGGACGGGAGAGGCTACAATGAGCAGTTCTTC

V: TRBV5-4
size: .
D: TRBD1
J: TRBJ2-7
CDR3: CASSSARPQQGVIYEQYF
DNA: TGTGCCAGCAGCTCCGCCCGGCCCCAACAGGGGGTAATCTACGAGCAGTACTTC

V: TRBV18
size: .
D: .
J: TRBJ2-3
CDR3: CASSREGAASGSTDTQYF
DNA: TGTGCCAGCTCACGTGAGGGGGCGGCTAGCGGGAGCACAGATACGCAGTATTTT

V: TRBV12-3/TRBV12-4
size: once
D: .
J: TRBJ2-7
CDR3: CASTPQGTYEQYF
DNA: TGTGCCAGCACCCCACAGGGAACCTACGAGCAGTACTTC

V: TRBV19
size: .
D: .
J: TRBJ2-4
CDR3: CASSIRGNGKNIQYF
DNA: TGTGCCAGTAGTATTAGGGGGAATGGCAAAAACATTCAGTACTTC

V: TRBV2
size: .
D: .
J: TRBJ2-2
CDR3: CASSIQRNTGELFF
DNA: TGTGCCAGCAGTATCCAGCGGAACACCGGGGAGCTGTTTTTT

V: TRBV19
size: .
D: .
J: TRBJ2-7
CDR3: CASSIGTFASYEQYF
DNA: TGTGCCAGTAGTATAGGGACATTTGCCTCCTACGAGCAGTACTTC

V: TRBV28
size: .
D: TRBD1
J: TRBJ2-4
CDR3: CASSYATGQGYSYF
DNA: TGTGCCAGCAGCTATGCCACGGGACAGGGTTACTCGTACTTC

V: TRBV3-1/TRBV3-2
size: .
D: .
J: TRBJ2-2
CDR3: CASSQVERRSKGELFF
DNA: TGTGCCAGCAGCCAAGTGGAGCGGAGGTCAAAAGGGGAGCTGTTTTTT

V: TRBV19
size: .
D: TRBD1
J: TRBJ2-5
CDR3: CASSFGTGIGETQYF
DNA: TGTGCCAGTAGTTTCGGGACAGGGATCGGGGAGACCCAGTACTTC

V: TRBV5-1
size: many
D: TRBD1
J: TRBJ1-1
CDR3: CASSFNRGMGTEAFF
DNA: TGCGCCAGCAGCTTCAACAGGGGGATGGGGACTGAAGCTTTCTTT

V: TRBV28
size: .
D: .
J: TRBJ1-3
CDR3: CASRPSTPGGNTIYF
DNA: TGTGCCAGCAGACCTTCGACCCCAGGAGGAAACACCATATATTTT

V: TRBV5-8
size: .
D: TRBD2
J: TRBJ2-3
CDR3: CASSSGLVLNTQYF
DNA: TGTGCCAGCAGCTCCGGACTAGTCCTGAATACGCAGTATTTT

V: TRBV6-6
size: .
D: TRBD1
J: TRBJ2-1
CDR3: CASTQGDRGVYNEQFF
DNA: TGTGCCAGCACCCAAGGGGACAGGGGGGTTTACAATGAGCAGTTCTTC

V: TRBV7-9
size: .
D: .
J: TRBJ2-3
CDR3: CASSLEPTRRADTQYF
DNA: TGTGCCAGCAGCTTAGAGCCCACGCGCAGGGCAGATACGCAGTATTTT

V: TRBV7-9
size: few
D: TRBD1
J: TRBJ1-2
CDR3: CASSLTGDYYGYTF
DNA: TGTGCCAGCAGCTTGACAGGGGACTACTATGGCTACACCTTC

V: TRBV6-1
size: .
D: TRBD1
J: TRBJ2-7
CDR3: CASSEPTGTRGTGGQEQYF
DNA: TGTGCCAGCAGTGAACCGACCGGGACTCGGGGGACAGGGGGTCAAGAGCAGTACTTC

V: TRBV7-2
size: .
D: TRBD2
J: TRBJ2-1
CDR3: CASSPTSGPSSYNEQFF
DNA: TGTGCCAGCAGCCCAACTAGCGGGCCTAGCTCCTACAATGAGCAGTTCTTC

V: TRBV2
size: .
D: .
J: TRBJ2-7
CDR3: CASREGSSYEQYF
DNA: TGTGCCAGCCGAGAGGGTAGCTCCTACGAGCAGTACTTC